These T cell receptor beta chains were read from a single sample in a study of cytomegalovirus exposure and HLA in healthy donors. Repertoires were generated with immunoSEQ multiplex PCR, while TCRdb's copy carries only in-frame clones and drops some. Of more than 150,000 clones in the sample, roughly 80% were seen once. Sequencing used PBMCs. These receptors all come from a boy younger than 18 in good health and CMV-seronegative. CDR3s include the opening cysteine and the closing phenylalanine or tryptophan. The order of the fields is D gene, clone size, V gene, J gene, CDR3 DNA, CDR3 protein. The D gene is left open where the match is weak. Not every row has a clone size; where given, it reads once, few, many or a size class.

>TRBD2|-|TRBV9|TRBJ2-7
TGTGCCAGCAGCGTAGGGGCGGGGGACTTCTACGAGCAGTACTTC
CASSVGAGDFYEQYF
>-|-|TRBV5-4|TRBJ2-1
TGTGCCAGCAGCGGGGCCGGGAGCTCCTACAATGAGCAGTTCTTC
CASSGAGSSYNEQFF
>-|-|TRBV7-9|TRBJ2-7
TGTGCCAGCAGCGGGTCGGGGAGAGGGAGTTTACACGAGCAGTACTTC
CASSGSGRGSLHEQYF
>TRBD1|few|TRBV5-6|TRBJ1-1
TGTGCCAGCAGACCCGAGGGGGCGCCGAACACTGAAGCTTTCTTT
CASRPEGAPNTEAFF
>TRBD1|-|TRBV5-4|TRBJ2-2
TGTGCCAGCAGCAAAGGGGACAGGGCGGGGGACGGGGAGCTGTTTTTT
CASSKGDRAGDGELFF
>-|few|TRBV7-9|TRBJ2-7
TGTGCCAGCAGCCCTCCCTCGCGGGCCGCCTACGAGCAGTACTTC
CASSPPSRAAYEQYF
>-|-|TRBV29-1|TRBJ2-7
TGCAGCGCCGTCGCTAGCTACGAGCAGTACTTC
CSAVASYEQYF
>-|-|TRBV9|TRBJ1-2
TGTGCCTCCAGGGGAGGGAGAAGCTATGGCTACACCTTC
CASRGGRSYGYTF
>TRBD1|-|TRBV7-8|TRBJ2-5
TGTGCCAGCAGCTGGGGGACAGGGGAAGAGACCCAGTACTTC
CASSWGTGEETQYF
>-|-|TRBV6-6|TRBJ2-1
TGTGCCAGCAGTTACCGAGGACAGTCGGGCAATGAGCAGTTCTTC
CASSYRGQSGNEQFF
>-|-|TRBV29-1|TRBJ2-3
TGCAGCGTTGGTCTCACAGATACGCAGTATTTT
CSVGLTDTQYF
>-|once|TRBV27|TRBJ1-5
TGTGCCAGCAGTTTAGGGAGAAATCAGCCCCAGCATTTT
CASSLGRNQPQHF
>-|-|TRBV29-1|TRBJ2-1
TGCAGCTTAAGGACCGGGATCGTTCGTGAGCAGTTCTTC
CSLRTGIVREQFF
>-|-|TRBV7-7|TRBJ2-5
TGTGCTAGCAGTGGCGGCCTGAGGGAGACCCAGTACTTC
CASSGGLRETQYF
>TRBD1|-|TRBV14|TRBJ2-5
TGTGCCAGCAGCCCCTCGGACAGGGTGTGGAAGACCCAGTACTTC
CASSPSDRVWKTQYF
>-|-|TRBV4-1|TRBJ1-5
TGCGCCAGCAGCCAAGAGCAGTTTGGTGGTCAGCAGCATTTT
CASSQEQFGGQQHF
>-|-|TRBV11-2|TRBJ2-3
TGTGCCAGCAGCCCCCGGGAAAGATCCACAGATACGCAGTATTTT
CASSPRERSTDTQYF
>-|-|TRBV7-8|TRBJ1-5
TGTGCCAGCAGCTTAGGACGGCAGACAAATCAGCCCCAGCATTTT
CASSLGRQTNQPQHF
>TRBD1|-|TRBV9|TRBJ2-7
TGTGCCAGCAGCGTCACAGGGGAGAACTACGAGCAGTACTTC
CASSVTGENYEQYF
>-|-|TRBV2|TRBJ1-5
TGTGCCAGCACTACCGGAGGCGGTCAGCCCCAGCATTTT
CASTTGGGQPQHF
>TRBD1|-|TRBV5-1|TRBJ1-4
TGCGCCAGCAGCTTGGCGACGACAGGGGGAAGGGAAAAACTGTTTTTT
CASSLATTGGREKLFF
>-|-|TRBV15|TRBJ2-2
TGTGCCACCAGCGGAAAGAGGGCCGGGGAGCTGTTTTTT
CATSGKRAGELFF
>TRBD1|-|TRBV7-9|TRBJ1-5
TGTGCCAGCAGCACCGGACAGGCCAATCAGCCCCAGCATTTT
CASSTGQANQPQHF
>TRBD2|-|TRBV15|TRBJ2-1
TGTGCCACCTCGGGACTAGCGGGCAATGAGCAGTTCTTC
CATSGLAGNEQFF
>-|few|TRBV21-1|TRBJ1-3
TGTGCCAGCAGCACCCAGGGGATGGAAGGAAACACCATATATTTT
CASSTQGMEGNTIYF
>-|-|TRBV5-6|TRBJ2-3
TGTGCCAGCAGCCCCCGTGGACAGTTCACAGATACGCAGTATTTT
CASSPRGQFTDTQYF
>-|once|TRBV28|TRBJ1-2
TGTGCCAGCACCCTGGACAGCCTTAACTATGGCTACACCTTC
CASTLDSLNYGYTF
>-|-|TRBV21-1|TRBJ1-5
TGTGCCAGCTGGAGACGGTTAAAAGATCAGCCCCAGCATTTT
CASWRRLKDQPQHF
>-|once|TRBV19|TRBJ2-3
TGTGCCAGTAGCGGGAAGTCAGATACGCAGTATTTT
CASSGKSDTQYF
>-|-|TRBV19|TRBJ1-1
TGTGCCAGTAGCGGAGTCGGCTTTGGGAACACTGAAGCTTTCTTT
CASSGVGFGNTEAFF
>TRBD1|once|TRBV5-1|TRBJ2-7
TGCGCCAGCAGCTTGGGACAGGGGGCCTACGAGCAGTACTTC
CASSLGQGAYEQYF
>TRBD1|-|TRBV4-3|TRBJ2-2
TGCGCCAGCAGCCAGGCCCAGGGGGTTATCGCGGAGCTGCTTTTT
CASSQAQGVIAELLF
>TRBD1|-|TRBV4-3|TRBJ1-2
TGCGCCAGCAGCCAAGATCAGGGGGACTTCTATGGCTACACCTTC
CASSQDQGDFYGYTF
>-|-|TRBV5-1|TRBJ2-7
TGCGCCAGCAGCCCCGCTCTCTCCTACGAGCAGTACTTC
CASSPALSYEQYF
>TRBD1|-|TRBV7-9|TRBJ2-7
TGTGCCAGCAGCTTAGATTTAGGGGGCATCTCCTACGAGCAGTACTTC
CASSLDLGGISYEQYF
>TRBD1|-|TRBV5-1|TRBJ1-5
TGCGCCAGCAGCCGGACAGGGGGCGGGGATCAGCCCCAGCATTTT
CASSRTGGGDQPQHF
>-|-|TRBV7-2|TRBJ2-7
TGTGCCAGCAGCTTGGTACAGGTAGGCCCCTACGAGCAGTACTTC
CASSLVQVGPYEQYF
>TRBD1|-|TRBV9|TRBJ1-5
TGTGCCAGCAGCCCAGGGGACAGGGAAGAACGGCCCCAGCATTTT
CASSPGDREERPQHF
>-|-|TRBV27|TRBJ1-2
TGTGCCAGCAGTTCGGGGGGACGGAACTATGGCTACACCTTC
CASSSGGRNYGYTF
>TRBD2|-|TRBV13|TRBJ2-1
TGTGCCAGCAGCAGCTCCGGGACTAGCGGGGTCAATGAGCAGTTCTTC
CASSSSGTSGVNEQFF
>-|few|TRBV7-9|TRBJ1-1
TGTGCCAGCAGCGGGCCATCAGGGACTTCTGGAGAGAACACTGAAGCTTTCTTT
CASSGPSGTSGENTEAFF